This T cell receptor (beta chain) was sequenced in a study of CD8 T cells in Susac syndrome. With random hexamers, 0.5 to 1 ug RNA was reverse transcribed. An immunoSEQ multiplex PCR generated amplified TCR beta CDR3 products spanning 54 Vbeta and 13 Jbeta. Each CDR3 protein gets one entry after TCRdb re-called the immunoSEQ multiplex PCR reads with MiXCR. The sample has 80,000 to 90,000 distinct CDR3 sequences, around 93% seen once. This clonotype was counted between two and nine times. Its target is unknown. The CDR3 spans 13 residues. The germline V gene has CDR1 SGDLS and CDR2 YYNGEE. V gave up 0 bases and J gave up 9 bases, with 10 bases separating them. Findings and caveats of the study: By the study's own acknowledgment, its TCR sequencing and HLA analysis included relatively few individuals.

Blood CD8+ and CD4+ T cells underwent high-throughput TCR beta sequencing. TEMRA cells were enriched by FACS, while CD8+ and CD4+ T cells were obtained through a negative isolation that was performed magnetically. This chain connects TRBV9 to TRBJ2-1, with D possibly being TRBD2 (7 bases). The clonotype comes from a human donor in good health. Sequenced input: CD8+ T cells from PBMCs. This CDR3 reads CASSVGGGTEQFF. CDR3 sequence (DNA): TGTGCCAGCAGCGTAGGCGGGGGCACTGAGCAGTTCTTC.